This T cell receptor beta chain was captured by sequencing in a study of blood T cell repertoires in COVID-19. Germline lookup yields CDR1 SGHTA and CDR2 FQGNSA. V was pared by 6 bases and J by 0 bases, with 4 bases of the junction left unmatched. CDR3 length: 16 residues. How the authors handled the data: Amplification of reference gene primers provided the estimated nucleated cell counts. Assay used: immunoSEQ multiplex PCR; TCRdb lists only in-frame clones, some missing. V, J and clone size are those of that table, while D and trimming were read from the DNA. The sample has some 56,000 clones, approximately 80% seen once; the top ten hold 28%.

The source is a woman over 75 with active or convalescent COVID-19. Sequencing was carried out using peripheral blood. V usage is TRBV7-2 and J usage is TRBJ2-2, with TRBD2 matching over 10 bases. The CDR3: CASSSTSGTNTGELFF. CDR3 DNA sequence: TGTGCCAGCAGTTCCACTAGCGGGACGAACACCGGGGAGCTGTTTTTT.